Presented here are 15 T cell receptor beta chains from one specimen sequenced in a study of blood T cell repertoires in COVID-19. Clones were sequenced by immunoSEQ multiplex PCR, and TCRdb holds only the in-frame ones, with some missing. The table includes some 41,000 clones, 65% to 90% detected once. Sequenced sample: peripheral blood. These receptors all come from a man aged 40-55 years with active COVID-19.

This rearrangement joins TRBV10-3 to TRBJ1-2; no clear D. The germline V gene has CDR1 ENHRY and CDR2 SYGVKD. The CDR3 is made up of 12 amino acids. V shed 0 bases and J shed 7 bases, with 6 bases lying between them. This CDR3 reads CAISESNGGYTF. The CDR3 DNA reads TGTGCCATCAGTGAGTCGAACGGTGGCTACACCTTC.

The chain links TRBV5-6 to TRBJ1-3; TRBD1 agrees at 7 bases. Germline V gene sequence: CDR1 SGHDT, CDR2 YYEEEE. Trimming removed 4 bases from V and 0 bases from J; junction bases left unmatched: 4. The CDR3 sequence is 15 residues long. The CDR3 nucleotides read TGTGCCAGCAGCCCAACAGGGGCCTCTGGAAACACCATATATTTT. Translated: CASSPTGASGNTIYF.

The chain is built from TRBV19 and TRBJ1-3, with a possible D match to TRBD1 (6 bases). This CDR3 region has 15 residues. V was shortened by 11 bases and J by 7 bases, with 24 bases between the two germline ends. CDR1 is LNHDA and CDR2 is SQIVND in the germline V gene (reference sequence). The CDR3 spells CACGGTDRVGNTIYF. In DNA, the CDR3 is TGTGCCTGTGGGGGCACGGACAGAGTGGGGAACACCATATATTTT.

DNA of the CDR3: TGTGCCAGCAGTTTAAATAGGCAGGATCAGGCTTTCTTT. Protein sequence: CASSLNRQDQAFF. The chain joins TRBV12-3 or TRBV12-4 to TRBJ1-1; D ambiguous. The ends were cut back, 2 bases at V and 11 bases at J, with 15 bases in the middle. The CDR3 extends over 13 amino acids.

J is TRBJ2-2 and V is TRBV7-9; D unresolved. Trimming took 7 bases from V and 1 from J, leaving 7 bases between them. The CDR3 has 13 residues. CDR1 SEHNR and CDR2 FQNEAQ come from the germline V gene (reference sequence). The CDR3 DNA reads TGTGCCAGCAAGAGACAGAACACCGGGGAGCTGTTTTTT. Translating it yields CASKRQNTGELFF. The full variable domain, rest sourced from reference TRBV7-9 and TRBJ2-2, is DTGVSQNPRHKITKRGQNVTFRCDPISEHNRLYWYRQTLGQGPEFLTYFQNEAQLEKSRLLSDRFSAERPKGSFSTLEIQRTEQGDSAMYLCASKRQNTGELFFGEGSRLTVL.

The chain has TRBV30 and TRBJ1-1; unclear D gene. The V and J ends lost 3 bases and 1 base respectively, with 6 bases between them. The CDR3 consists of 12 residues. In germline, CDR1 is GTSNPN, CDR2 SVGIG (reference sequence). The CDR3 nucleotides read TGTGCCTGGAGCCGGTCGAACACTGAAGCTTTCTTT. As protein: CAWSRSNTEAFF.

V is TRBV25-1 and J is TRBJ1-1; 7 nucleotides agree with TRBD1. Germline CDR1 and CDR2: MGHDK and SYGVNS. V lost 6 bases and J lost 6; bases outside the gene matches: 10. The length of the CDR3 is 14 residues. CDR3 DNA sequence: TGTGCCAGCAGGGAGACAGGGTCGAGCGCTGAAGCTTTCTTT. Its translation is CASRETGSSAEAFF.

This clone was observed a few times. The chain has TRBV6-4 and TRBJ1-4; D is possibly TRBD1 (5 bases). Germline assignment: CDR1 MRHNA and CDR2 SNTAGT. V was clipped by 2 bases and J by 8 bases, with 9 bases between them. The CDR3 covers 13 residues. Here the CDR3 reads CASSDREGEKLFF. The CDR3 DNA follows: TGTGCCAGCAGTGACAGGGAGGGGGAAAAACTGTTTTTT.

The rearrangement links TRBV2 to TRBJ1-4; TRBD1 might be the D (5 bases). In germline, CDR1 is SNHLY, CDR2 FYNNEI. This CDR3 has 15 amino acids. The V gene lost 7 bases and the J gene lost 8 bases, with 20 bases spanning the gap. CDR3 coding DNA: TGTGCCAGCATCCAAGTCAGGGAAGGTGGGGAAAAACTGTTTTTT. It encodes CASIQVREGGEKLFF.

This clone was detected once. The chain joins TRBV5-5 to TRBJ2-2; 7 bases align to TRBD2. This CDR3 is 15 amino acids long. With V trimmed by 1 base and J by 5 bases, 5 bases remained unmatched. Per the germline V gene, CDR1 is SGHKS and CDR2 is YYEKEE (reference sequence). CDR3 residues: CASSLRGRETGELFF. DNA of the CDR3: TGTGCCAGCAGCTTGCGAGGGAGGGAGACCGGGGAGCTGTTTTTT.

CDR3 residues: CGGGVCNNEQFF. Here the CDR3 DNA reads TGTGGGGGGGGAGTTTGTAACAATGAGCAGTTCTTC. The rearrangement links TRBV14 to TRBJ2-1; 7 bases fit TRBD2. CDR3 length: 12 amino acids. Germline V gives CDR1 SGHDN, CDR2 FVKESK.

The chain links TRBV2 to TRBJ2-2; possible D gene TRBD2, 5 bases. The V gene lost 4 bases and the J gene lost 6 bases, with 15 bases spanning the gap. Germline CDR1 is SNHLY and CDR2 is FYNNEI. This CDR3 spans 15 amino acids. CDR3 nucleotide sequence: TGTGCCAGCAGTGGCGTCCAGCGGCGCGCCGGGGAGCTGTTTTTT. This gives the protein CASSGVQRRAGELFF.

The genes are TRBV4-2 and TRBJ1-5; the D is unclear. The germline V gene encodes CDR1 LGHNA and CDR2 YNFKEQ. CDR3 length: 17 residues. V dropped 0 bases and J dropped 1 base, with 13 bases sitting between them. The CDR3 DNA sequence: TGTGCCAGCAGCCAAGATGGCGGCATAGTCAGCAATCAGCCCCAGCATTTT. It specifies CASSQDGGIVSNQPQHF.

V and J are TRBV7-8 and TRBJ2-7; TRBD1 agrees at 7 bases. V lost 4 bases, J lost 0 bases, and 0 bases stayed unmatched. The germline CDR1 and CDR2 sequences are SGHVS and FQNEAQ. The CDR3 length is 13 residues. CDR3 DNA sequence: TGTGCCAGCAGCTGGGACAGCTCCTACGAGCAGTACTTC. Its protein product is CASSWDSSYEQYF.

V is TRBV11-2 and J is TRBJ2-7; 8 positions match TRBD1. With V trimmed by 0 bases and J by 2 bases, 6 bases remained unmatched. CDR1 and CDR2 from the germline V gene are SGHAT and FQNNGV. The CDR3 is 16 residues long. The DNA for the CDR3 is TGTGCCAGCAGCTTAGATCACGGACAGGGTACCTACGAGCAGTACTTC. This gives the protein CASSLDHGQGTYEQYF.